This T cell receptor (beta chain) was recovered during a study of human T cells and chemical hapten exposure. TCRdb re-analysed the RACE reads in MiXCR, keeping a single row per CDR3 protein. The repertoire has about 290,000 distinct CDR3 sequences, about 7.7% of them found once; the top ten carry roughly 1.2%. Time point specified: pre-sensitization, week 0. Treatment defined: therapeutic diphenylcyclopropenone sensitization with weekly scalp DPC. Trimming stripped 6 bases from V and 5 bases from J, with 14 bases between. Germline assignment: CDR1 DFQATT and CDR2 SNEGSKA (reference sequence). CDR3 size: 14 residues.

The starting material was whole blood, obtained in connection with sensitization to the hapten diphenylcyclopropenone (DPC). The chain carries TRBV20-1 and TRBJ1-6, with TRBD1 as a possible D gene (5 bases). This TCR derives from a young man with alopecia areata. Some clones in this sample may be carry-over from other donors' samples. CDR3 protein: CSAERVGDNSPLHF. In nucleotides, the CDR3 is TGCAGTGCGGAAAGGGTGGGGGATAATTCACCCCTCCACTTT.